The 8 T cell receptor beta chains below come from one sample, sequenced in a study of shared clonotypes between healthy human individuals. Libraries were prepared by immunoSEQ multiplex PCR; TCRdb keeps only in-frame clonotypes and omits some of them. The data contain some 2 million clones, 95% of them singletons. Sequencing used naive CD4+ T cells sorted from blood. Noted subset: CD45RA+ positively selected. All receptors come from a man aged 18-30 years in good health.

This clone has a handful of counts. Written as DNA, the CDR3 is TGTGCCAGCAGCCCCTCGGCTGGAAACACCATATATTTT. This gives the protein CASSPSAGNTIYF. This chain links TRBV11-2 with TRBJ1-3; no clear D. Germline CDR1 SGHAT, CDR2 FQNNGV. CDR3 length: 13 residues. With 5 bases removed from V and 2 bases from J, the gap between germline ends came to 7 bases.

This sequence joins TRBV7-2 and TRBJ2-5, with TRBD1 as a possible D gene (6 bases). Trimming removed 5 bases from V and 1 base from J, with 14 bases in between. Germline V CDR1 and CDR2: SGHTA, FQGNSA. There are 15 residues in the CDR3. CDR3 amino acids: CASSARGRGQETQYF. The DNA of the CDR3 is TGTGCCAGCAGCGCCCGGGGCAGGGGCCAAGAGACCCAGTACTTC.

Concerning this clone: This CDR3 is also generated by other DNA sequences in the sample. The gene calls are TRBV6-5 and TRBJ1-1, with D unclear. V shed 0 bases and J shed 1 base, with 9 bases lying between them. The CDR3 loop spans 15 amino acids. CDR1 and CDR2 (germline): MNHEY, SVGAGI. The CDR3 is CASSYSAAANTEAFF. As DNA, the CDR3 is TGTGCCAGCAGTTACTCCGCGGCAGCGAACACTGAAGCTTTCTTT.

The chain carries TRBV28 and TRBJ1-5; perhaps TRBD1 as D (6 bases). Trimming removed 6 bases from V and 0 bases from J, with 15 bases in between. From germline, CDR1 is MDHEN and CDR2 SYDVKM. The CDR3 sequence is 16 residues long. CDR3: CASRSGESYSNQPQHF. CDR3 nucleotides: TGTGCCAGCAGGTCAGGGGAAAGTTATAGCAATCAGCCCCAGCATTTT.

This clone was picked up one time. The CDR3 DNA reads TGTGCCAGCAGCGTCACAGGGGGCACTGAAGCTTTCTTT. Translating it yields CASSVTGGTEAFF. The J gene is TRBJ1-1, the V gene TRBV7-2, with 8 bases aligning to TRBD1. From germline, CDR1 is SGHTA and CDR2 FQGNSA. CDR3 length equals 13 residues. V lost 5 bases and J lost 4; bases outside the gene matches: 3.

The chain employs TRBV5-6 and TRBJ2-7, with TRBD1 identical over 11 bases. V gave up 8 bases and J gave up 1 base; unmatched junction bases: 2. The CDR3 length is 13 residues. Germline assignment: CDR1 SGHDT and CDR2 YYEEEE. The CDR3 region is CASWDRGSYEQYF. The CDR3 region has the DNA TGTGCCAGTTGGGACAGGGGGTCCTACGAGCAGTACTTC.

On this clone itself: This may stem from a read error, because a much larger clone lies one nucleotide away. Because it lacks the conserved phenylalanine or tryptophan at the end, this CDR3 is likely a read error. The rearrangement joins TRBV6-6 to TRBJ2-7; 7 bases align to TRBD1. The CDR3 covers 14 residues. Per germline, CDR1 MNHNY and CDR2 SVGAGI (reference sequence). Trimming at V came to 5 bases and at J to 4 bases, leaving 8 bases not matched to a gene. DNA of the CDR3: TGTGCCAGCAGTAGACAGGGAAAAGGTTACGAGCAGTACCTC. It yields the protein CASSRQGKGYEQYL.

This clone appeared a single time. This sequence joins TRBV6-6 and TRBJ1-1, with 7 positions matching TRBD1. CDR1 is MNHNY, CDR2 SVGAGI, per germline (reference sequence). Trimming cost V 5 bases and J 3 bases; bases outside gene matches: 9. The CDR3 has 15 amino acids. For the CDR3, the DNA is TGTGCCAGCAGTCCCCAGGGGGGGAAGCACACTGAAGCTTTCTTT. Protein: CASSPQGGKHTEAFF.